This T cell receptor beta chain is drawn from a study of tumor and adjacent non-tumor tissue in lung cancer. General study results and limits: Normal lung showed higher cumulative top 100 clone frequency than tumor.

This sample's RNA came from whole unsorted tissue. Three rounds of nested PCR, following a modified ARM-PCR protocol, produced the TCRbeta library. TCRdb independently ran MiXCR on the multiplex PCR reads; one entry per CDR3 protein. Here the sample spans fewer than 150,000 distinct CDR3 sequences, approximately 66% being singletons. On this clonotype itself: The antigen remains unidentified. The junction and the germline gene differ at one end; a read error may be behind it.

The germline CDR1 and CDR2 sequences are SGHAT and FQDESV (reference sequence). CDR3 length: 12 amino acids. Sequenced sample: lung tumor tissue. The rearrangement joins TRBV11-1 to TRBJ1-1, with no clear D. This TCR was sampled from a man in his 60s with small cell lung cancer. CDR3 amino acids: CVSSEGGSEAFF. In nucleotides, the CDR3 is TGTGTCAGCAGTGAGGGCGGGTCTGAAGCTTTCTTT.